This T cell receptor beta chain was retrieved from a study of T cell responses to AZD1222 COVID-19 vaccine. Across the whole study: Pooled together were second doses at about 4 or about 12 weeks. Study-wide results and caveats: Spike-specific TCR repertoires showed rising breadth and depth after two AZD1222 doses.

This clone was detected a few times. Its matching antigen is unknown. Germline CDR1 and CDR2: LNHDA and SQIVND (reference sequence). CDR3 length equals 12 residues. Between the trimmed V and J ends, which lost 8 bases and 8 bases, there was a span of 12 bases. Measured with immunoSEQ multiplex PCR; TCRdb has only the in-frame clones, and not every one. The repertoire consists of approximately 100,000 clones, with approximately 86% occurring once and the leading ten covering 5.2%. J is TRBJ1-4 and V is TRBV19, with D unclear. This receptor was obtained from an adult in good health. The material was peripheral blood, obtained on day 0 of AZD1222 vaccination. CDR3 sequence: CASRVSGEKLFF. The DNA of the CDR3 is TGTGCCAGTCGTGTGAGTGGGGAAAAACTGTTTTTT.